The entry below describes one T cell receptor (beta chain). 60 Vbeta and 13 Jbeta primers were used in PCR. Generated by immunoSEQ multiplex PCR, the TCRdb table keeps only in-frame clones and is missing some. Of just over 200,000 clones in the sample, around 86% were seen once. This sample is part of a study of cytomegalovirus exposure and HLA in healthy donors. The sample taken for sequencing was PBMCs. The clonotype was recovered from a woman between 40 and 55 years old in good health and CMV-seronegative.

The CDR3 DNA follows: TGTGCCAGCAGCGTAGCGGGAGGAGGGTACTACGAGCAGTACTTC. Protein product: CASSVAGGGYYEQYF. The chain couples TRBV9 to TRBJ2-7; TRBD2 aligns across 7 bases. With 0 bases clipped from V and 3 bases from J, the junction kept 6 bases outside the gene matches. The CDR3 covers 15 residues. The germline gives CDR1 SGDLS, CDR2 YYNGEE.